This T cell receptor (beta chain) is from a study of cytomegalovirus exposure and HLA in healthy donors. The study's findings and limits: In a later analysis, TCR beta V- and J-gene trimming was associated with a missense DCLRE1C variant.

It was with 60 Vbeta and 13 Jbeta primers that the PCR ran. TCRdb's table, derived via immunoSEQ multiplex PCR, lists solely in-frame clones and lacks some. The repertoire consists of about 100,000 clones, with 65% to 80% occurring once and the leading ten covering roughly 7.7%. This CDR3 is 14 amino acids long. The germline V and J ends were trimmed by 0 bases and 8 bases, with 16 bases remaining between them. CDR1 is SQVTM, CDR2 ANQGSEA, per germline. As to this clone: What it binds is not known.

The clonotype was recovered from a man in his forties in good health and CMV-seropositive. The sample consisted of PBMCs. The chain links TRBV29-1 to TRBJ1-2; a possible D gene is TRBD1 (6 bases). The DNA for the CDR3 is TGCAGCGTTGAAGATTCGGGACACCTTGTGGGCTACACCTTC. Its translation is CSVEDSGHLVGYTF.